The 5 T cell receptor beta chains listed next were all sequenced from one sample in a study of T-cell memory formation after mild COVID-19. TCRdb re-derived calls from the 5' RACE reads in MiXCR, one entry per CDR3 protein. The data show approximately 260,000 distinct CDR3 sequences, roughly a sixth seen once. The source material was PBMCs or a T cell subset sorted from them (not recorded which). All receptors come from a man younger than 35 who had mild COVID-19 (a few samples of this study predate the infection). Cell type and time point are not known.

The rearrangement joins TRBV30 to TRBJ1-1, with D tentatively TRBD1 (5 bases). The CDR3 has 13 residues. Germline V CDR1 and CDR2: GTSNPN, SVGIG (reference sequence). V was shortened by 3 bases and J by 3 bases, with 11 bases between the two germline ends. The CDR3 sequence is CAWSEGSYTEAFF. DNA of the CDR3: TGTGCCTGGAGCGAGGGGTCTTACACTGAAGCTTTCTTT.

This clonotype was seen a handful of times. The chain employs TRBV7-9 and TRBJ1-1; no clear D gene. CDR1 is SEHNR and CDR2 is FQNEAQ in the germline V gene (reference sequence). Trimming shortened V by 5 bases and J by 1 base, and 14 bases separated the two germline ends. The CDR3 runs 15 residues. The CDR3 reads CASSPADGRNTEAFF. The CDR3 nucleotides read TGTGCCAGCAGCCCCGCAGACGGGAGGAACACTGAAGCTTTCTTT.

This clonotype was seen more than once but under ten times. The chain uses TRBV4-2 and TRBJ1-1, with 10 bases identical to TRBD1. V shed 0 bases and J 1 base; nucleotides not matched to a gene: 8. CDR1 LGHNA and CDR2 YNFKEQ come from the germline V gene. The CDR3 length is 18 residues. CDR3 loop: CASSQDPDRGRGNTEAFF. CDR3 DNA sequence: TGTGCCAGCAGCCAAGATCCGGACAGGGGGAGGGGGAACACTGAAGCTTTCTTT.

This clonotype was seen a few times. This chain links TRBV20-1 with TRBJ1-1; D call uncertain. Per the germline V gene, CDR1 is DFQATT and CDR2 is SNEGSKA (reference sequence). The germline V and J ends were trimmed by 5 bases and 0 bases, with 10 bases remaining between them. The CDR3 consists of 13 residues. The CDR3 DNA is TGCAGTGCTCCACGGGAGCTGAACACTGAAGCTTTCTTT. It specifies CSAPRELNTEAFF.

The chain uses TRBV5-6 and TRBJ2-2; D might be TRBD1 or TRBD2, each matching 5 bases. V gave up 0 bases and J gave up 0 bases, with 9 bases separating them. Germline CDR1 and CDR2: SGHDT and YYEEEE. This CDR3 is 16 amino acids long. CDR3 protein: CASSLDGTANTGELFF. The CDR3 nucleotides read TGTGCCAGCAGCTTGGACGGGACGGCGAACACCGGGGAGCTGTTTTTT.